These 25 T cell receptor beta chains were all obtained from the same sample, sequenced in a study of blood T cell repertoires in COVID-19. The data were produced by immunoSEQ multiplex PCR, yet TCRdb's version contains in-frame clones alone and is incomplete. Altogether fewer than 90,000 clones are present, about 80% being singletons, with the ten largest covering more than 9.5%. Sequencing was done on a sample of peripheral blood. The receptors here all came from a man aged 50 to 59 with acute or convalescent COVID-19.

The chain employs TRBV13 and TRBJ2-1; the match to TRBD2 covers 8 bases. Germline V gene data show CDR1 as PRHDT and CDR2 as FYEKMQ (reference sequence). CDR3 length: 12 residues. Trimming cost V 5 bases and J 7 bases; bases outside gene matches: 1. Written as DNA, the CDR3 is TGTGCCAGCAGCCGGGGGGGAAATGAGCAGTTCTTC. This encodes CASSRGGNEQFF.

This chain connects TRBV4-2 to TRBJ1-2; D unclear. V lost 1 base, J lost 2 bases, and 8 bases lay in between. Germline CDR1 is LGHNA and CDR2 is YNFKEQ. CDR3 size: 14 residues. The DNA for the CDR3 is TGTGCCAGCAGCCAAGTACAGATAAACTATGGCTACACCTTC. Translated: CASSQVQINYGYTF.

The rearrangement uses TRBV27 and TRBJ2-3; TRBD2 matches 12 bases. CDR1 and CDR2 (germline): MNHEY, SMNVEV (reference sequence). The J segment lost 4 bases and the V segment lost 4 bases, leaving 3 bases of the junction unmatched. The CDR3 length is 15 residues. The CDR3 is CASSWTSGAADTQYF. Written as DNA, the CDR3 is TGTGCCAGCAGTTGGACTAGCGGGGCGGCAGATACGCAGTATTTT.

The chain links TRBV2 to TRBJ2-2; 7 bases fit TRBD1. Trimming took 6 bases from V and 0 from J; bases not matched to a gene: 4. CDR1 is SNHLY, CDR2 FYNNEI, per germline. CDR3 size: 15 residues. The CDR3 DNA is TGTGCCAGCAGGTGGGACAGAACGAACACCGGGGAGCTGTTTTTT. Protein: CASRWDRTNTGELFF.

This chain connects TRBV9 to TRBJ2-7, with 8 bases that match TRBD2. The CDR3 extends over 15 amino acids. V shed 1 base and J 0 bases; nucleotides not matched to a gene: 3. In germline, CDR1 is SGDLS, CDR2 YYNGEE. The CDR3 nucleotides read TGTGCCAGCAGCGTAAATAGCGGGGTCTCCTACGAGCAGTACTTC. Residues: CASSVNSGVSYEQYF.

This clone was observed a single time. V gene TRBV4-1 combines with J gene TRBJ2-2; 7 bases fit TRBD1. Germline V gives CDR1 MGHRA, CDR2 YSYEKL. This CDR3 contains 16 residues. The V gene end was trimmed by 4 bases and the J gene end by 0 bases; junction bases not matched to a gene: 5. CDR3 residues: CASSPGQVTNTGELFF. CDR3 DNA: TGCGCCAGCAGCCCCGGACAGGTTACGAACACCGGGGAGCTGTTTTTT.

This chain links TRBV27 with TRBJ1-4; 9 bases match TRBD1. From germline, CDR1 is MNHEY and CDR2 SMNVEV (reference sequence). The V gene end was trimmed by 8 bases and the J gene end by 8 bases; junction bases not matched to a gene: 18. This CDR3 comprises 17 residues. In DNA form, the CDR3 reads TGTGCCAGCTTGGGAACGAGACGACAGGGGGGGAAGGAAAAACTGTTTTTT. It translates to CASLGTRRQGGKEKLFF.

V is TRBV5-5 and J is TRBJ2-7; TRBD1 matches 10 bases. V trimming: 2 bases; J trimming: 4 bases; junction bases outside the gene matches: 3. The CDR3 has 14 residues. Germline assignment: CDR1 SGHKS and CDR2 YYEKEE (reference sequence). Here the CDR3 DNA reads TGTGCCAGCAGCTTCGGACAGGGGGATTACGAGCAGTACTTC. It encodes CASSFGQGDYEQYF.

The chain links TRBV19 to TRBJ2-1; the match to TRBD1 covers 8 bases. The CDR3 is 13 residues long. V lost 6 bases and J lost 5; bases outside the gene matches: 3. CDR1 is LNHDA and CDR2 is SQIVND in the germline V gene (reference sequence). CDR3 sequence reads: CASRETGDNEQFF. CDR3 nucleotide sequence: TGTGCCAGTAGGGAGACAGGGGACAATGAGCAGTTCTTC. The full variable domain, rest sourced from reference TRBV19 and TRBJ2-1, is DGGITQSPKYLFRKEGQNVTLSCEQNLNHDAMYWYRQDPGQGLRLIYYSQIVNDFQKGDIAEGYSVSREKKESFPLTVTSAQKNPTAFYLCASRETGDNEQFFGPGTRLTVL.

The chain carries TRBV28 and TRBJ2-7; TRBD2 aligns across 14 bases. The CDR3 runs to 15 residues. Trimming at V came to 7 bases and at J to 6 bases, leaving 8 bases not matched to a gene. Germline CDR1 and CDR2: MDHEN and SYDVKM. The CDR3 reads CASIRGTSGSGEQYF. The CDR3 bases are TGTGCCAGCATTAGGGGGACTAGCGGGAGTGGCGAGCAGTACTTC.

The rearrangement links TRBV28 to TRBJ1-1, with 7 bases that match TRBD1. Germline lookup yields CDR1 MDHEN and CDR2 SYDVKM. The CDR3 has 15 amino acids. V gave up 6 bases and J gave up 2 bases; unmatched junction bases: 9. CDR3 bases: TGTGCCAGCAGCCCATCGGGACAGAAAAACACTGAAGCTTTCTTT. Its translation: CASSPSGQKNTEAFF.

This clone showed up just once. The chain couples TRBV7-3 to TRBJ2-3, with D maybe TRBD2 (5 bases). The germline V and J ends were trimmed by 4 bases and 6 bases, with 14 bases remaining between them. Germline V gives CDR1 SGHTA, CDR2 FQGTGA. The CDR3 consists of 14 residues. The CDR3 DNA follows: TGTGCCAGCAGCTACCCGGGGAGCAGGGATACGCAGTATTTT. Amino acids: CASSYPGSRDTQYF.

This chain uses TRBV9 with TRBJ2-7, with D possibly matching TRBD1 (8 bases). Germline values: CDR1 SGDLS, CDR2 YYNGEE. The CDR3 spans 14 residues. The germline V and J ends were trimmed by 4 bases and 6 bases, with 17 bases remaining between them. CDR3 protein: CASSKQGGIGEQYF. The CDR3 bases are TGTGCCAGCAGCAAACAGGGGGGGATAGGCGAGCAGTACTTC. Together with reference TRBV9 and TRBJ2-7, the CDR3 gives the full variable domain: DSGVTQTPKHLITATGQRVTLRCSPRSGDLSVYWYQQSLDQGLQFLIQYYNGEERAKGNILERFSAQQFPDLHSELNLSSLELGDSALYFCASSKQGGIGEQYFGPGTRLTVT.

The rearrangement joins TRBV18 to TRBJ1-4; TRBD1 might be the D (6 bases). The V gene's germline CDR1 is KGHSH and CDR2 LQKENI. CDR3 length equals 14 residues. Trimming removed 3 bases from V and 6 bases from J, with 11 bases in between. CDR3 sequence reads: CASSPSGADEKLFF. The CDR3, as DNA: TGTGCCAGCTCACCTTCAGGGGCAGATGAAAAACTGTTTTTT. The entire variable domain, with the rest obtained from reference TRBV18 and TRBJ1-4, is as follows: NAGVMQNPRHLVRRRGQEARLRCSPMKGHSHVYWYRQLPEEGLKFMVYLQKENIIDESGMPKERFSAEFPKEGPSILRIQQVVRGDSAAYFCASSPSGADEKLFFGSGTQLSVL.

The gene calls are TRBV13 and TRBJ1-1; D gene uncertain. Per germline, CDR1 PRHDT and CDR2 FYEKMQ (reference sequence). The CDR3 totals 12 residues. The germline V and J ends were trimmed by 4 bases and 1 base, with 4 bases remaining between them. The CDR3 loop reads CASSSGNTEAFF. CDR3 sequence (DNA): TGTGCCAGCAGCTCGGGGAACACTGAAGCTTTCTTT.

The table lists this clone with a count of one. The rearrangement joins TRBV5-1 to TRBJ2-3; 8 bases agree with TRBD1. J was trimmed by 8 bases and V by 5 bases; bases with no gene match: 4. The CDR3 covers 12 residues. Germline V CDR1 and CDR2: SGHRS, YFSETQ. CDR3 DNA sequence: TGCGCCAGCAGTAACGACAGGGGTACGCAGTATTTT. Translating gives CASSNDRGTQYF.

The rearrangement links TRBV11-3 to TRBJ2-4, with TRBD2 matching over 11 bases. J lost 11 bases, V lost 1 base, and 4 bases had no gene match. The CDR3 length is 14 residues. Per the germline V gene, CDR1 is SGHNT and CDR2 is YENEEA. The CDR3 DNA sequence: TGTGCCAGCAGCTTAGGCCCACTAGCGGGGGTTCAGTACTTC. Its translation is CASSLGPLAGVQYF. Variable domain in full (rest from reference TRBV11-3 and TRBJ2-4): EAGVVQSPRYKIIEKKQPVAFWCNPISGHNTLYWYLQNLGQGPELLIRYENEEAVDDSQLPKDRFSAERLKGVDSTLKIQPAELGDSAVYLCASSLGPLAGVQYFGAGTRLSVL.

V gene TRBV19 combines with J gene TRBJ2-7, with D tentatively TRBD1 (5 bases). There are 15 residues in the CDR3. Germline CDR1 is LNHDA and CDR2 is SQIVND (reference sequence). Trimming left V 5 bases short and J 1 base short, with 15 bases between. The DNA for the CDR3 is TGTGCCAGTAGTCCCACGTCCAGGGCGTCCTACGAGCAGTACTTC. It specifies CASSPTSRASYEQYF.

The CDR3 is CASRSGQPNEKLFF. Here the CDR3 DNA reads TGTGCCAGCAGGTCGGGACAGCCTAATGAAAAACTGTTTTTT. The V gene is TRBV2, the J gene TRBJ1-4; 7 nucleotides align to TRBD1. V lost 6 bases to trimming and J lost 3 bases; unmatched junction nucleotides: 4. The CDR3 has 14 amino acids. Germline V CDR1 and CDR2: SNHLY, FYNNEI.

V gene TRBV20-1 combines with J gene TRBJ2-7; 8 bases are a match to TRBD1. The germline V gene has CDR1 DFQATT and CDR2 SNEGSKA (reference sequence). This CDR3 is 15 amino acids long. Trimming took 3 bases from V and 2 from J; bases not matched to a gene: 9. Here the CDR3 DNA reads TGCAGTGCTAGTGGAGGGACAGGAAATACCTACGAGCAGTACTTC. It encodes CSASGGTGNTYEQYF.

This clone was seen only once. The chain carries TRBV11-2 and TRBJ1-1, with 7 bases fitting TRBD1. CDR1 and CDR2 from the germline V gene are SGHAT and FQNNGV. Trimming removed 5 bases from V and 0 bases from J; junction bases left unmatched: 6. The CDR3 extends over 15 amino acids. CDR3 DNA sequence: TGTGCCAGCAGCCCCCGACAGGGAATGAACACTGAAGCTTTCTTT. The encoded protein is CASSPRQGMNTEAFF.

The chain employs TRBV10-3 and TRBJ1-3; D gene uncertain. V dropped 0 bases and J dropped 0 bases, with 9 bases sitting between them. The CDR3 consists of 16 residues. Germline CDR1 is ENHRY and CDR2 is SYGVKD. The DNA for the CDR3 is TGTGCCATCAGTGAGTCGAGGGCCAACTCTGGAAACACCATATATTTT. Translating gives CAISESRANSGNTIYF.

The V and J genes are TRBV7-7 and TRBJ2-1; D unclear. The germline V gene encodes CDR1 SSHAT and CDR2 FNYEAQ (reference sequence). CDR3 size: 13 residues. V was trimmed by 2 bases and J by 3 bases, leaving 5 bases between them. The CDR3 loop reads CASSLRLYNEQFF. The CDR3 DNA follows: TGTGCCAGCAGCTTACGACTCTACAATGAGCAGTTCTTC. Supplemented by reference TRBV7-7 and TRBJ2-1, the full variable domain reads GAGVSQSPRYKVTKRGQDVTLRCDPISSHATLYWYQQALGQGPEFLTYFNYEAQPDKSGLPSDRFSAERPEGSISTLTIQRTEQRDSAMYRCASSLRLYNEQFFGPGTRLTVL.

The chain employs TRBV7-2 and TRBJ1-1; 7 nucleotides match TRBD1. This CDR3 has 14 residues. Germline CDR1 and CDR2: SGHTA and FQGNSA. Trimming took 5 bases from V and 3 from J; bases not matched to a gene: 6. The DNA of the CDR3 is TGTGCCAGCAGCCTCAGGGGGTCGGACACTGAAGCTTTCTTT. Protein product: CASSLRGSDTEAFF. The whole variable domain, remainder taken from reference TRBV7-2 and TRBJ1-1, is GAGVSQSPSNKVTEKGKDVELRCDPISGHTALYWYRQSLGQGLEFLIYFQGNSAPDKSGLPSDRFSAERTGGSVSTLTIQRTQQEDSAVYLCASSLRGSDTEAFFGQGTRLTVV.

The gene calls are TRBV6-5 and TRBJ1-1; no clear D. The CDR3 totals 12 residues. The V gene lost 6 bases and the J gene lost 0 bases, with 5 bases spanning the gap. Germline V CDR1 and CDR2: MNHEY, SVGAGI. The CDR3 DNA is TGTGCCAGCAGGAGGATGAACACTGAAGCTTTCTTT. Protein product: CASRRMNTEAFF.